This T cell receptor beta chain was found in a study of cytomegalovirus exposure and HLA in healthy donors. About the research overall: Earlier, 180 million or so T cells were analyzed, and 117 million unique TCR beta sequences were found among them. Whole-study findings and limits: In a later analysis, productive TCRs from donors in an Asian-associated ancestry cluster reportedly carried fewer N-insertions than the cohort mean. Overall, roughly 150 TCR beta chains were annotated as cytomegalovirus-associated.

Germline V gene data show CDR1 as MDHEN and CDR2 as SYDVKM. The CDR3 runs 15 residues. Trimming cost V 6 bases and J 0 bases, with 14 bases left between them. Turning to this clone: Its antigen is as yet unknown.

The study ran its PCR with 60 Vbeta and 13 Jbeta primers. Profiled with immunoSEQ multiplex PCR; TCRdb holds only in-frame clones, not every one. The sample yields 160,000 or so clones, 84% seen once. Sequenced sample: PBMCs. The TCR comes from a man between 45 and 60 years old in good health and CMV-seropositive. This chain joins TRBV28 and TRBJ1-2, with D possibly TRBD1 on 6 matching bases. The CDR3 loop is CASRVPTGANYGYTF. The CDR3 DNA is TGTGCCAGCAGAGTCCCGACAGGAGCTAACTATGGCTACACCTTC.